The T cell receptor (beta chain) described here comes from a study of shared clonotypes between healthy human individuals. Study-level points and caveats: Researchers sampled only blood; tissue repertoires likely differ.

For genomic DNA, unsorted samples relied on approximately 100 million PBMCs. The CDR3 is made up of 14 amino acids. V was trimmed by 5 bases and J by 5 bases, leaving 15 bases between them. Germline CDR1 is SGHTA and CDR2 is FQGNSA. Authors' analysis steps: Junction-only immunoSEQ data arrived without quality scores, meaning filtering differed. Generated by immunoSEQ multiplex PCR, the TCRdb table keeps only in-frame clones and is missing some. V, J and clone size are taken as reported in that table, and D and trimming were inferred from the DNA itself. The table shows 400,000 to 600,000 clones, with 75% to 80% occurring only once. This clone was detected ten times or more. Its antigen remains unknown. The same CDR3 arises from other DNA sequences in this sample as well.

Sequencing input: PBMCs. This chain joins TRBV7-2 and TRBJ2-5; D tentatively reads TRBD1 or TRBD2 (5 bases each). The sequence was collected from a woman between 35 and 50 years old in good health. Some clones in this sample may be carry-over from other donors' samples. Here the CDR3 DNA reads TGTGCCAGCAGCCCTCGGGCAGGGAGTGAGACCCAGTACTTC. Residues: CASSPRAGSETQYF.